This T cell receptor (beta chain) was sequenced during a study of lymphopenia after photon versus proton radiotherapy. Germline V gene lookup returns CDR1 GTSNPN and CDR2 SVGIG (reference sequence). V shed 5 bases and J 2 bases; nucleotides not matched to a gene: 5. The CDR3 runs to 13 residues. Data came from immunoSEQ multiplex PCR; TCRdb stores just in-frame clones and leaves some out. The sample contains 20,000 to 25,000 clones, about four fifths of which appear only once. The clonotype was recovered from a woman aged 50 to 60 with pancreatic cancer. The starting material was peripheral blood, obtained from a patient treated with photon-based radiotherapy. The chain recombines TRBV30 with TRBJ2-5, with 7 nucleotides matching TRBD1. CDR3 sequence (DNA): TGTGCCTGGGGGCAGGGGGTTCAAGAGACCCAGTACTTC. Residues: CAWGQGVQETQYF.